Detailed here is one TCR beta chain. Its antigen remains unidentified. Base quality data are lacking; no much larger clone is found one base away. Other DNA sequences within the sample encode an identical CDR3. This sample stems from a study of cytomegalovirus exposure and HLA in healthy donors (dated by TCRdb to about 2017). About the full investigation: In an earlier analysis of about 560 of the donors, 276 Gb of sequence data and approximately 100 million unique TCR beta sequences from about 190 million T cells were reported. High-throughput TCR immunosequencing, statistical association of individual TCRs with disease status, and machine learning were combined to predict cytomegalovirus infection status. On average, over 200,000 unique TCR beta nucleotide sequences were sequenced per donor among 398 genotyped donors of the cohort, with 15% to 20% of those sequences being non-productive. Alongside the repertoire data, information on donor age, sex, ethnicity and CMV serostatus was compiled. Among the roughly 400 genotyped donors, 81% belonged to the genetic ancestry cluster associated with self-reported Caucasian donors. A separate validation cohort of 100 to 150 different subjects was used in addition to the roughly 670-subject first cohort. Both class I and class II loci were covered by HLA typing, at four-digit resolution. In a later analysis, previously published TCR beta repertoires from roughly 710 donors were re-analyzed and high-resolution HLA genotyping was added so that TCR occurrence patterns could be studied. Roughly 5 DR-DQ haplotypes were treated as single units for association and clustering because of strong linkage in the cohort. The study aimed to test whether cataloging public T cell receptors could reveal signatures of past pathogen exposure. An early release that covered more than 550 HLA-typed donors contained approximately 300 gigabases of sequencing data and roughly 84 million unique TCR sequences. The number of donors typed differed by locus, with 629-630 for A, B, C, DRB1 and DQB1, more than 500 for DQA1, 600 to 610 for DPA1, and some 450 for DPB1. A later genetic analysis used genome-wide SNP genotypes for about 65% of the roughly 670 donors, treating that subset as a discovery cohort. Every repertoire in the discovery cohort had been generated on one and the same sequencing platform. The study profiled the T cell repertoires of 550 to 700 subjects by immunosequencing and related them to cytomegalovirus serostatus. Rather than using new phenotypic data, the later analysis identified candidate immune exposures from TCR beta sequences and from how often those sequences occurred across donors. In an earlier analysis of roughly 540 of the donors, high-throughput TCR beta sequencing was used to judge whether each TCR beta V gene segment behaved as functional or pseudogenic.

The library was generated by the immunoSEQ multiplex PCR assay. The multiplex PCR relied on a mix of 60 forward primers for TCR Vbeta segments and 13 reverse primers for TCR Jbeta segments. A multiplex PCR assay on genomic DNA amplified the CDR3 region of rearranged TCR beta genes. The amplified TCR beta libraries were sequenced on the Illumina HiSeq System as 87-base-pair reads. The source study handled its data this way. Across the roughly 670 repertoires, a later analysis counted 75 million to 90 million unique TCR beta chains, roughly 11 million of which were shared by at least two donors. A nearest-neighbor algorithm error-corrected the raw reads and collapsed the reads into unique sequences, merging closely related sequences to remove PCR and sequencing errors. To assign V, D and J gene segments, CDR3 sequences were aligned to IMGT reference sequences. For a sequence to be retained, a match of at least six nucleotides was required to both a V gene segment and a J gene segment. Rearrangements were classified as productive when the CDR3 lacked stop codons and remained in frame with V and J, and all other rearrangements were classified as non-productive. Following IMGT convention, CDR3 was defined as the stretch from the second conserved V-encoded cysteine to the conserved J-encoded phenylalanine. In an earlier analysis of 587 of the donors, sequences lacking an unambiguous match to a single V gene segment were excluded. In an earlier analysis of 587 of the donors, V segments were called functional above 56.7% productive rearrangements and were called segregating when the between-donor standard deviation exceeded 5%. To diagnose cytomegalovirus status from the catalog of TCR beta chain sequences, a statistical classification framework was built. In a later analysis, V and J genes were assigned by comparing TCR nucleotide sequences against IMGT/GENE-DB human TR gene sequences. Using the TCRdist pipeline, a later analysis assigned CDR3 sequences along with most-parsimonious VDJ recombination scenarios. In a later analysis, every TCR beta chain was defined by the combination of its CDR3 amino acid sequence and its V-gene family, and reads without a unique V-gene family were dropped. To address suspected cross-contamination and a sequencing artifact, a later analysis removed over 500 highly shared, low-generation-probability nucleotide sequences. In a later analysis, a clonal expansion index was calculated for each public chain from normalized within-repertoire ranks of inferred template counts. A later analysis computed generation probabilities with a VDJ recombination model fitted to out-of-frame rearrangements, and checked the results against IGoR. A later analysis scored TCR-TCR, TCR-HLA and TCR-CMV co-occurrence with hypergeometric tests, applying a repertoire-size bias correction to TCR pairs. A later analysis estimated false discovery rates by permuting HLA or CMV assignments 20 times. In a later analysis, co-occurring TCRs were grouped using DBSCAN, with TCRdist sequence similarity added in when clustering inside HLA-allele-positive subsets. Co-occurrence clustering excluded repertoires with fewer than 30,000 or more than 120,000 public chains, plus five with anomalous nucleotide sharing. TCRdb re-hosts the immuneACCESS table, in-frame sequences only. Its copies lack some clones; in the studies checked, an unresolved V gene accounts for under half of them, and the cause for the rest is not known. That table supplies the V and J calls and clone size; D and trimming were determined from the DNA. This sample has 95,000 to 100,000 clones in its table, and around 67% of those were observed once. The ten largest make up about 1.7% of the sample.

The cohort consisted of 666 healthy bone marrow donors. At the time of sampling, all cohort members were nominally healthy, though unrecorded immune exposures were likely present. The donor tested CMV seronegative, placing the donor among the 350 to 400 seronegative members of the cohort. Every donor gave a peripheral blood sample, and the peripheral blood mononuclear cells from that sample were used for TCR beta sequencing. The Qiagen DNeasy Blood Extraction Kit was used to extract genomic DNA from the blood cell samples. The paper's findings and limits, for the study overall: Across donors, most TCR sequences were observed very rarely, whereas some public TCRs were present in many individuals. In vitro tests confirmed that a few of the cytomegalovirus-associated TCR beta chains recognize cytomegalovirus antigens. The only immune exposure information available for the cohort was CMV serostatus. At a false discovery rate of 0.05, a later analysis linked around 15,000 TCR beta sequences to specific HLA alleles. In both the original and validation cohorts, the classifier was reported to diagnose cytomegalovirus status with high specificity and sensitivity. According to a later analysis, TCR association rates differed among HLA loci, with DRB1 alleles showing the most associated TCRs and HLA-C alleles showing the fewest. In a later analysis, HLA-associated TCR beta chains were found to be more clonally expanded and to have lower generation probabilities than equally common non-associated chains. Because counts were too low, roughly 17 rarely observed V segments, including chromosome 9 orphons, were left out of the earlier analysis of a few hundred of the donors. In this cohort, only TCR beta chains were sequenced, and detectable features were limited by the absence of alpha or paired-chain data. A further reported finding was that TCR beta sequences accurately predicted the HLA-A and HLA-B alleles for most subjects in the first cohort. A later analysis found that most CMV-associated TCR beta chains appeared HLA-restricted, with HLA associations seemingly driven largely by CMV exposure. The authors suggested that the approach could potentially be generalized to other disease states and immunological phenotypes. When HLA alleles, especially DR and DQ, strongly co-occurred, TCR associations were difficult to assign to individual alleles. A total of 164 TCR beta chains were listed by the study as associated with cytomegalovirus. An earlier analysis of approximately 590 of the donors showed that most TCR beta V segments appeared in productive rearrangements either about 90% or about 30% of the time, which broadly matched IMGT annotations. In a later genetic analysis, fewer N-insertions in productive TCRs were reported among donors in an Asian-associated ancestry cluster than the roughly 700-donor mean. A later genetic analysis associated a missense DCLRE1C variant with V-gene and J-gene trimming of TCR beta chains, and an independent cohort replicated the association. Correlated functional status among segregating V segments might reflect linkage disequilibrium, but an unknown experimental factor could not be ruled out. Roughly uniform sequencing depth across donors was assumed in presence/absence analyses, although this assumption may not hold. Because HLA typing was unavailable for some donors at each locus, only the typed subset was used in association tests. A later analysis reported that several top co-occurrence clusters appeared linked to parvovirus B19, influenza, CMV and Epstein-Barr virus. The sequencing pipeline was judged likely to have produced a cluster of highly shared sequence variants as a technical artifact.

The TCR comes from a male donor in good health and CMV-seronegative. Sequencing was performed on PBMCs.

The CDR3 reads as follows: CASSYRDSYEQYF. At the DNA level, the sequence is TGTGCCAGCAGTTACCGGGACTCCTACGAGCAGTACTTC. This sequence uses TRBV6-5 and TRBJ2-7; TRBD2 might be the D gene, on 5 matching bases. For CDR1 and CDR2, the germline V gene lists MNHEY and SVGAGI. Taken from cysteine to phenylalanine, the CDR3 has 13 residues. This entry keeps only the CDR3 DNA: 39 bases, framed from base 1. V is reduced by 2 bases and J by 0 bases, leaving a spacing of 5 bases between them.